Below, 18 T cell receptor beta chains from the same sample are listed, as sequenced in a study of graft-versus-host responses after intestinal transplantation. Profiled with immunoSEQ multiplex PCR; TCRdb holds only in-frame clones, not every one. The profile shows 90,000 to 130,000 clones, about 93% of them singletons. These receptors' targets are unknown. Material: unstimulated CD8+ T cells sorted from spleen or lymph node cells, obtained before intestinal transplant. All receptors derive from a human donor who received an intestinal transplant.

CDR3 residues: CASSPPGSSYNEQFF. DNA for the CDR3: TGTGCCAGCAGCCCGCCGGGGAGCTCCTACAATGAGCAGTTCTTC. The rearrangement joins TRBV7-9 to TRBJ2-1; D might be TRBD2 (5 bases). CDR3 length: 15 amino acids. Trimming pared 5 bases from V and 0 bases from J, leaving 11 bases between. CDR1 SEHNR and CDR2 FQNEAQ come from the germline V gene (reference sequence).

The CDR3 here is CASSLAPPGGTGELFF. The DNA for the CDR3 is TGTGCCAGCAGCCTAGCCCCCCCGGGGGGCACCGGGGAGCTGTTTTTT. The chain uses TRBV11-2 and TRBJ2-2; 7 bases fit TRBD2. The V gene end was trimmed by 5 bases and the J gene end by 4 bases; junction bases not matched to a gene: 10. The CDR3 sequence is 16 residues long. Per the germline V gene, CDR1 is SGHAT and CDR2 is FQNNGV.

The rearrangement links TRBV19 to TRBJ2-5; a possible D gene is TRBD2 (5 bases). CDR1 is LNHDA and CDR2 is SQIVND in the germline V gene (reference sequence). V gave up 7 bases and J gave up 3 bases, with 15 bases separating them. The CDR3 runs 14 residues. CDR3 sequence reads: CASNAGPYEETQYF. The CDR3 nucleotides are TGTGCCAGTAACGCGGGCCCTTACGAAGAGACCCAGTACTTC.

The rearrangement joins TRBV30 to TRBJ2-4; the match to TRBD2 covers 10 bases. J was trimmed by 11 bases and V by 7 bases; bases with no gene match: 8. CDR3 length: 12 amino acids. CDR1 and CDR2 from the germline V gene are GTSNPN and SVGIG (reference sequence). The CDR3: CASERLAGVQYF. CDR3 nucleotides: TGTGCCTCCGAGAGACTAGCGGGCGTTCAGTACTTC.

V is TRBV13 and J is TRBJ1-3; 10 nucleotides agree with TRBD1. The junction had 6 bases not matched to a gene; V was cut back by 5 bases and J by 2 bases. There are 16 residues in the CDR3. The germline gives CDR1 PRHDT, CDR2 FYEKMQ (reference sequence). The CDR3 sequence: CASSASGTGAGNTIYF. DNA of the CDR3: TGTGCCAGCAGCGCGTCCGGGACAGGGGCTGGAAACACCATATATTTT. The whole variable domain, remainder taken from reference TRBV13 and TRBJ1-3, is AAGVIQSPRHLIKEKRETATLKCYPIPRHDTVYWYQQGPGQDPQFLISFYEKMQSDKGSIPDRFSAQQFSDYHSELNMSSLELGDSALYFCASSASGTGAGNTIYFGEGSWLTVV.

V and J are TRBV29-1 and TRBJ2-3; 10 bases are a match to TRBD1. The CDR3 has 13 amino acids. Per germline, CDR1 SQVTM and CDR2 ANQGSEA. The ends lost 7 bases at V and 3 bases at J; junction bases unmatched: 4. The CDR3 loop is CSGTGGATDTQYF. CDR3 sequence (DNA): TGCAGCGGGACAGGGGGTGCAACAGATACGCAGTATTTT.

This clone was observed once. The gene calls are TRBV11-3 and TRBJ2-7; TRBD1 might be the D (5 bases). V lost 1 base, J lost 0 bases, and 10 bases lay in between. CDR3 length equals 15 residues. Germline lookup yields CDR1 SGHNT and CDR2 YENEEA. Here the CDR3 reads CASSLGRGFSYEQYF. Here the CDR3 DNA reads TGTGCCAGCAGCTTAGGAAGGGGATTCTCCTACGAGCAGTACTTC.

The chain couples TRBV6-1 to TRBJ1-1; maybe TRBD1 (6 bases). CDR1 is MNHNS, CDR2 SASEGT, per germline. CDR3 length equals 13 residues. Trimming took 7 bases from V and 4 from J, leaving 13 bases between them. CDR3 DNA sequence: TGTGCCAGCATCCCCAGGGGCCCCACTGAAGCTTTCTTT. Translating it yields CASIPRGPTEAFF.

The chain uses TRBV5-5 and TRBJ2-7; perhaps D is TRBD1 or TRBD2 (5 bases each). CDR3 size: 14 residues. Deletions cut 4 bases from V and 2 bases from J, with 13 bases between. The germline CDR1 and CDR2 sequences are SGHKS and YYEKEE (reference sequence). CDR3 residues: CASSLWDGAYEQYF. DNA of the CDR3: TGTGCCAGCAGCCTCTGGGACGGCGCCTACGAGCAGTACTTC.

The sample holds one count of this clone. The V call is TRBV19, the J call TRBJ2-7, with TRBD2 matching 10 bases. Trimming removed 9 bases from V and 5 bases from J; junction bases left unmatched: 10. Germline V CDR1 and CDR2: LNHDA, SQIVND (reference sequence). This CDR3 is built from 14 residues. For the CDR3, the DNA is TGTGCCAGCGGCAACGAACTAGCGGGGAACGAGCAGTACTTC. Encoded protein: CASGNELAGNEQYF.

This sequence joins TRBV4-1 and TRBJ1-5; D unclear. V lost 2 bases, J lost 1 base, and 12 bases lay in between. Per germline, CDR1 MGHRA and CDR2 YSYEKL. CDR3 length: 16 residues. CDR3 loop: CASSQQSPGSNQPQHF. CDR3 nucleotides: TGCGCCAGCAGCCAACAAAGCCCTGGGAGCAATCAGCCCCAGCATTTT.

The chain has TRBV5-6 and TRBJ2-7; D gene unclear. The germline CDR1 and CDR2 sequences are SGHDT and YYEEEE. Trimming cost V 0 bases and J 2 bases, with 6 bases left between them. The CDR3 is made up of 13 amino acids. CDR3 amino acids: CASSLAAAYEQYF. The CDR3, as DNA: TGTGCCAGCAGCTTGGCCGCAGCCTACGAGCAGTACTTC.

The chain joins TRBV9 to TRBJ2-7; D may correspond to TRBD1 or TRBD2 (7 bases each). CDR1 and CDR2 from the germline V gene are SGDLS and YYNGEE. The CDR3 has 16 residues. V lost 4 bases to trimming and J lost 0 bases, with 17 bases between them. The CDR3 bases are TGTGCCAGCAGCCCAGGGGGGAGGGCTAGCTCCTACGAGCAGTACTTC. Its translation is CASSPGGRASSYEQYF.

This chain links TRBV7-9 with TRBJ2-2; TRBD2 is a possible D gene (6 bases). The CDR3 loop spans 15 amino acids. V lost 5 bases, J lost 0 bases, and 10 bases lay in between. CDR1 is SEHNR, CDR2 FQNEAQ, per germline (reference sequence). CDR3 in amino acids: CASSQTSTNTGELFF. CDR3 coding DNA: TGTGCCAGCAGCCAAACTAGCACGAACACCGGGGAGCTGTTTTTT.

The chain has TRBV7-6 and TRBJ2-7, with D hard to call. This CDR3 comprises 15 residues. Looked up from germline, CDR1 is SGHVS and CDR2 is FNYEAQ. V was trimmed by 1 base and J by 4 bases, leaving 14 bases between them. CDR3 DNA: TGTGCCAGCAGCTTAGAGGCCGGTTCCCAATACGAGCAGTACTTC. It encodes CASSLEAGSQYEQYF. Using reference TRBV7-6 and TRBJ2-7 for the parts outside the CDR3, the full variable domain is GAGVSQSPRYKVTKRGQDVALRCDPISGHVSLYWYRQALGQGPEFLTYFNYEAQQDKSGLPNDRFSAERPEGSISTLTIQRTEQRDSAMYRCASSLEAGSQYEQYFGPGTRLTVT.

The V call is TRBV19, the J call TRBJ2-1; the D gene is possibly TRBD1 (5 bases). Germline CDR1 reads LNHDA; CDR2 reads SQIVND (reference sequence). V was shortened by 0 bases and J by 8 bases, with 11 bases between the two germline ends. The CDR3 totals 14 residues. CDR3 coding DNA: TGTGCCAGTAGTATAGAGGGGCTTGTCGATGAGCAGTTCTTC. It specifies CASSIEGLVDEQFF.

The chain employs TRBV7-3 and TRBJ2-1, with 9 positions matching TRBD2. V dropped 6 bases and J dropped 5; count of bases not matched to a gene: 20. Germline V gives CDR1 SGHTA, CDR2 FQGTGA. CDR3 length: 19 amino acids. DNA for the CDR3: TGTGCCAGCAGTCGTGCCTCGGGACTAGCAATCTCCGGGCACAATGAGCAGTTCTTC. Translated: CASSRASGLAISGHNEQFF.

The rearrangement joins TRBV19 to TRBJ1-5; D is unclear. This CDR3 is 13 amino acids long. With 1 base removed from V and 7 bases from J, the gap between germline ends came to 8 bases. The germline V gene has CDR1 LNHDA and CDR2 SQIVND (reference sequence). CDR3 DNA: TGTGCCAGTAGTATAGGGCACGGGCAGCCCCAGCATTTT. This sequence encodes CASSIGHGQPQHF.